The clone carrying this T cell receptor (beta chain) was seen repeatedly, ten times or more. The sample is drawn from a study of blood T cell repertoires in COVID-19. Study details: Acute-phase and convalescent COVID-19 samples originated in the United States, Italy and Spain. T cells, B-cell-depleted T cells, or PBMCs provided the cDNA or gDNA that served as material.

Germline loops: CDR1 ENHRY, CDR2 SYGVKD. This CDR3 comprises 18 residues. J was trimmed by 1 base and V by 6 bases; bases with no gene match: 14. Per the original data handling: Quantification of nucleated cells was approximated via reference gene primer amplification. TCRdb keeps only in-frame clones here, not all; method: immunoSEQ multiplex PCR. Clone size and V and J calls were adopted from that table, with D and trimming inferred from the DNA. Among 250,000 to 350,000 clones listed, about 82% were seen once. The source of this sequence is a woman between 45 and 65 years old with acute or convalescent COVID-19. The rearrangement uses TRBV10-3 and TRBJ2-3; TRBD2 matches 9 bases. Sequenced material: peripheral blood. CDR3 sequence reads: CAIRATGGRAEGTDTQYF. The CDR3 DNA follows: TGTGCCATCAGGGCTACGGGCGGGAGGGCCGAGGGCACAGATACGCAGTATTTT.